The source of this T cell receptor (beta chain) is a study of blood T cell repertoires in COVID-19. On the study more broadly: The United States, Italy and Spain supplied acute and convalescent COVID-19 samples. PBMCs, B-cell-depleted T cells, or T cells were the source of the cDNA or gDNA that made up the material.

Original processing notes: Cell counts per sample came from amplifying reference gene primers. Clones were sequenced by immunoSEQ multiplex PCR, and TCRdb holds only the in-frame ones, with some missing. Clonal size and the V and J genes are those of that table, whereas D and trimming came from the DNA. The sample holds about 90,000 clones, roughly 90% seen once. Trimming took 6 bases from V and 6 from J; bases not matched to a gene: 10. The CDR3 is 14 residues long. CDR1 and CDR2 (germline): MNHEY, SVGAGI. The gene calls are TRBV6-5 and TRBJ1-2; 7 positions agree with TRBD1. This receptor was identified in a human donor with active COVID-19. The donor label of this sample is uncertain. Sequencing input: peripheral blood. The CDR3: CASSPPDRVNGYTF. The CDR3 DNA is TGTGCCAGCAGCCCCCCCGACAGGGTTAATGGCTACACCTTC.